A single TCR beta chain is shown here with its context. These data are taken from a study of blood T cell repertoires in COVID-19. In the study overall: There were acute and convalescent COVID-19 samples, and they came from the United States, Italy and Spain. T cells, B-cell-depleted T cells, or PBMCs provided the cDNA or gDNA that served as material.

In the source study's methods: Researchers report that nucleated cell counts were estimated from reference gene primer amplification. Assay: immunoSEQ multiplex PCR; the TCRdb copy retains only in-frame clones and omits some. D and trimming were read from the DNA, whereas the V and J calls and clone size are those reported in that table. Among about 150,000 clones listed, roughly 87% were seen once. V lost 0 bases and J lost 9, with 16 bases in between. Germline V gene lookup returns CDR1 SGHDT and CDR2 YYEEEE. The CDR3 runs 16 residues. This clonotype was sampled from a human donor in a cohort sampled during active COVID-19. The sequenced sample consisted of peripheral blood. The chain has TRBV5-6 and TRBJ1-6; D unclear. The CDR3 loop reads CASSLVPLRGGSPLHF. CDR3 coding DNA: TGTGCCAGCAGCTTGGTGCCCCTGAGAGGTGGTTCACCCCTCCACTTT.